This T cell receptor (beta chain) was profiled in a study of T cells after yellow fever vaccination. V was cut by 8 bases and J by 5 bases, with 13 bases left in between. The CDR3 runs 12 residues. Germline CDR1 MNHEY, CDR2 SMNVEV (reference sequence). Researchers made TCR cDNA using 5'RACE template switching, and this step added a universal primer site and UMIs. TCRdb reanalysed the 5' RACE reads using MiXCR and keeps one entry per CDR3 protein. The data hold 150,000 to 200,000 distinct CDR3 sequences, with over 7% observed a single time. The chain employs TRBV27 and TRBJ2-7; no clear D. The TCR was taken from a man between 18 and 29 years old who received the YFV17D yellow fever vaccine. The source material was CD8+ T cells sorted from PBMCs, sampled 45 days after the yellow fever booster vaccination. The DNA for the CDR3 is TGTGCCAGCTTCGGCGCAATCCACGAGCAGTACTTC. This codes for CASFGAIHEQYF.